This T cell receptor (beta chain) was recovered during a study of regulatory T cells in long-lasting Graves disease listed by TCRdb under 2021. At the level of the whole study: Antithyroid drugs had been taken for less than 3 months by newly diagnosed Graves' disease patients. Persistent Graves' disease patients were compared with newly diagnosed Graves' disease patients by peripheral blood TCR sequencing and RNA sequencing. The study took place in China and was registered as a clinical trial. A total of roughly 33 samples were covered by TCR sequencing, comprising approximately 13 persistent and around 20 newly diagnosed Graves' disease patients. Points the paper makes about the study in general: A larger number of public clonotypes was shared among persistent patients (fewer than 3,000) than among newly diagnosed patients (roughly 980). The authors noted that the small sample size was a limitation that may lower accuracy. Compared with newly diagnosed patients, patients with persistent Graves' disease had lower TCR Shannon entropy and fewer highly expanded clones, which suggests clonal expansion. Peripheral blood alone was examined, since thyroid tissue, which constituted the primary lesion, could not be accessed. Only the TCR beta chain was sequenced and analyzed.

Turning to this clonotype: Its antigen target is currently unknown. Base qualities are missing; no much larger clone stands one base away.

Receptor libraries were prepared by multiplex PCR. The sequencing machine was an Illumina HiSeq 4000. iRepertoire HTBI primers and Arm-PCR amplification of CDR3 regions were used to construct TCR beta libraries. Before sequencing, the PCR products went through gel purification. As for the authors' bioinformatics: Gene usage analysis of CDR3 amino acid clonotypes used the 62 TRBV and some 15 TRBJ segments found across samples. COPE and FqMerger were used to merge filtered high-quality paired reads into contigs. BLAST was used to align contigs to IMGT TRBV, TRBD and TRBJ reference genes, with CDR3 defined following IMGT. Highly expanded clones were defined as clonotypes with a frequency above 0.1%. Shannon entropy served as the measure of repertoire diversity, while the Gini coefficient captured V-J evenness. A clonotype found in more than one individual was treated as public. The raw public reads went through TCRdb reprocessing: fastp at Q25, MiXCR clone calling, in-frame beta chains kept. Duplicate CDR3 protein sequences are folded into a single record with the most common DNA and genes. TCRdb's processing, not the authors' own work, is the source of the V and J calls. The sample profile shows over 350,000 distinct CDR3 sequences; approximately 16% of them were found once. 7.8% of the sample is held by the ten biggest clonotypes.

The sample's time point, from its label and the paper: newly diagnosed GD, antithyroid drugs for less than 3 months. RNA was extracted from PBMCs in TRIzol for both TCR sequencing and RNA sequencing. Graves' disease was diagnosed according to American Thyroid Association guidelines. The patients came from an endocrinology department in Xi'an, China. Each patient gave roughly 10 milliliters of peripheral blood, collected in an EDTA anticoagulant tube. Ficoll Paque Plus density gradient separation was used to isolate PBMCs, and no additional T cell sorting was done. RNA quality was checked with an Agilent 2100 Bioanalyzer and agarose gel, and concentration with a NanoDrop 2000. The sample was also linked to a second study, of T cells in Graves' hyperthyroidism and ophthalmopathy. The second paper states: Stable Graves' hyperthyroidism was defined as the absence of progression to ophthalmopathy over 18 months of follow-up. Hyperthyroidism patients were newly diagnosed, with disease duration under 2 months, and aged 18 to 65 years. Any patient with an uncontrolled infection, another autoimmune disease, pregnancy or lactation was excluded. Diagnoses were established on the basis of clinical symptoms, serum thyroxine and TRAb, thyroid ultrasound, and orbital computed tomography. The first round of RT-PCR for the TCR CDR3 was performed with the HTBI primer set and the Qiagen OneStep RT-PCR kit. Blood samples also contained most of the expanded thyroid clonotypes (frequency above 0.001), which suggests that blood repertoires may reflect thyroid immune responses. Ophthalmopathy was separated from stable hyperthyroidism by a 13 V-J signature model, with about 86% sensitivity and about 84% specificity obtained in cross-validation and 80%/75% obtained in testing. During validation, the model predicted progression to ophthalmopathy a median of approximately 7 months ahead of onset, with just under 71% sensitivity and 72% to 80% specificity. To identify distinguishing TCR V-J signatures, a discovery cohort of 100 patients was used, comprising 40 to 45 with Graves' ophthalmopathy and approximately 58 with stable Graves' hyperthyroidism. Whether ophthalmopathy could be predicted prospectively was tested in an independent validation cohort made up of under 20 hyperthyroidism patients plus 17 patients who later progressed to ophthalmopathy. The roughly 90 discovery patients were divided at random into training and test sets in a 7:3 ratio. Thyroid tissue and blood T-cell repertoires from six Graves' hyperthyroidism patients were also compared in the study. Following sampling, methimazole starting at 30 mg daily was given to hyperthyroidism patients, and high-dose intravenous methylprednisolone was given to ophthalmopathy patients. Libraries were constructed in a second round of multiplex PCR, after which size selection and purification were carried out. Sequencing of the libraries was done on an Illumina HiSeq2000 using paired-end 100 bp reads. SOAPnuke was used to process the raw data, removing reads that contained adapters or uncalled bases, had a mean Phred below 15, or lacked an exact match to the constant primer or identifier. COPE v1.2.5 was used to merge high-quality paired reads, and clonotypes were defined as unique nucleotide sequences. Clonotypes were aligned to IMGT TRBV, TRBD and TRBJ reference segments using MiTCR v1.1. The analysis was restricted to V-J combinations with a frequency above 0.0001, which together covered about 99% of the repertoires. A TCS score was defined as the ratio between F50 (clonal expansion) and ExV (chaos), using BLOSUM62-based TCRdist between CDR3 peptides within each V-J. Welch's t-statistics and random forest reduced roughly 540 V-J features to 13, which were used in a naive Bayes classifier (R e1071). Sample size was not statistically predetermined, and blinding of investigators to group allocation was not performed. According to the paper, TCR Vbeta CDR3 sequencing was carried out on over 130 peripheral blood samples, which came from 40 to 45 ophthalmopathy, around 75 hyperthyroidism and 17 progressor patients.

Sequencing was performed on peripheral blood mononuclear cells (PBMCs), taken at new diagnosis, from a patient treated with antithyroid drugs. The receptor comes from a woman aged 40 to 50 with Graves disease. Donor details come from another sample of the same person, matched by shared clones.

The DNA is TGTGCCAGCAGTGTGGGGACCCACACTGAAGCTTTCTTT. It is translated as CASSVGTHTEAFF. The V gene is TRBV6-2 or TRBV6-3 and the J gene is TRBJ1-1; TRBD1 is perhaps the D gene, given 5 matching bases. The CDR1 and CDR2 encoded by the germline V gene are MNHEY and SVGEGT. The CDR3 covers 13 residues, taking in both the cysteine and the phenylalanine. The retained sequence is limited to the CDR3, 39 bases, with the frame set at the first base. A distance of 10 bases separates the germline ends of V and J, which lose 5 bases and 3 bases respectively.